This entry lists 9 T cell receptor beta chains sequenced from one sample in a study of T cell clonality in common variable immunodeficiency (dated by TCRdb to 2014 to 2015). Their recognized antigens are unknown. The protocol used for the library was the immunoSEQ multiplex PCR assay. TCRdb provides this immuneACCESS table in a form limited to in-frame rearrangements. Some clones are lacking; in checked studies, under half of them reflect an unresolved V gene, and why the rest are absent is not known. With 30,000 to 40,000 clones recorded, this sample contains no clone counted only once. The leading ten clones occupy 6.5% to 7.5% of the sample. Study-level results and caveats: CVID TCRbeta sequences were reported to have fewer deletions and N-nucleotide insertions and to lack highly modified clones with 13 or more V deletions.

Sequenced: peripheral blood mononuclear cells. These receptors were collected from a human donor with common variable immunodeficiency.

This clone was picked up many times. The read gets to within 3 residues of the CDR3 end, and the germline J gene fills in the rest. The chain has TRBV19 and TRBJ2-3; D is uncertain. Per the germline V gene, CDR1 is LNHDA and CDR2 is SQIVND (reference sequence). The CDR3 consists of 14 residues. The V end was cut by 11 bases, the J end by 1 base, with 16 bases between. CDR3 amino acids: CASKSTPGTDTQYF. The CDR3 bases that were read are TGTGCCTCCAAGAGTACCCCGGGCACAGATACG.

This clone was picked up many times. Coverage ceases 3 residues before the CDR3 finishes, and the germline J gene fills in the end. The chain joins TRBV7-2 to TRBJ2-2; a possible D gene is TRBD1 (6 bases). Germline CDR1 is SGHTA and CDR2 is FQGNSA. Trimming cost V 5 bases and J 2 bases, with 12 bases left between them. This CDR3 spans 15 amino acids. CDR3 residues: CASSVYRVNTGELFF. CDR3 DNA, as far as it was read: TGTGCCAGCAGCGTATACAGGGTTAACACCGGGGAG.

By its share, this clone is medium-sized. The sequenced fragment ends 3 residues before the CDR3 boundary, so the rest is inferred from the germline J gene. The chain employs TRBV20-1 and TRBJ2-1, with 8 nucleotides matching TRBD2. Germline V gene sequence: CDR1 DFQATT, CDR2 SNEGSKA (reference sequence). V shed 5 bases and J 9 bases; nucleotides not matched to a gene: 15. The CDR3 covers 15 residues. Here the CDR3 reads CSAPLSGSTSGEQFF. The DNA read from the CDR3 is TGCAGTGCTCCTCTCAGCGGGAGTACCTCTGGTGAG.

Incomplete CDR3 DNA: TGCAGTGCGCCCCCCAGACTAGCGGGCCTCATGCACGAG. It encodes CSAPPRLAGLMHE. The entire CDR3 sequence reads CSAPPRLAGLMHEQYF. The chain links TRBV20-1 to TRBJ2-7; 10 bases are shared with TRBD2. The read is 3 residues too short to cover the CDR3 end, so that end is filled in from the germline J gene. The trim removed 6 bases at V and 5 bases at J, leaving 16 bases unmatched. Germline V gene lookup returns CDR1 DFQATT and CDR2 SNEGSKA (reference sequence). The CDR3 has 16 amino acids.

This clone has a handful of counts. The read is 3 residues too short to cover the CDR3 end, so that end is filled in from the germline J gene. The genes are TRBV2 and TRBJ1-6; 8 nucleotides agree with TRBD1. V dropped 5 bases and J dropped 10; count of bases not matched to a gene: 7. Looked up from germline, CDR1 is SNHLY and CDR2 is FYNNEI. The CDR3 contains 14 residues. CDR3 loop: CASSYIRDRSPLHF. The covered CDR3 bases are TGTGCCAGCAGTTACATCAGGGACAGGTCACCC. The full variable domain, in which reference TRBV2 and TRBJ1-6 provide the parts outside the CDR3, is EPEVTQTPSHQVTQMGQEVILRCVPISNHLYFYWYRQILGQKVEFLVSFYNNEISEKSEIFDDQFSVERPDGSNFTLKIRSTKLEDSAMYFCASSYIRDRSPLHFGNGTRLTVT.

As concerns this clone: The read ends 3 residues early relative to the CDR3; the germline J gene fills the gap. The V call is TRBV7-2, the J call TRBJ2-5, with 11 bases matching TRBD2. The ends lost 4 bases at V and 4 bases at J; junction bases unmatched: 2. Germline CDR1 and CDR2: SGHTA and FQGNSA. This CDR3 contains 14 residues. The CDR3 sequence: CASSSGLAGETQYF. The part of the CDR3 DNA that was read is TGTGCCAGCAGCTCCGGACTAGCGGGAGAGACC.

At least ten counts were recorded for this clone. The CDR3 sequence: CASSQGFSSGQPQHF. The sequenced CDR3 bases are TGTGCCAGCAGCCAAGGTTTCAGTTCAGGTCAGCCC. V gene TRBV3-1 (or the pseudogene TRBV3-2) combines with J gene TRBJ1-5; D gene unclear. Sequencing ends 3 residues short of the CDR3 end; the germline J gene provides the rest. V was trimmed by 1 base and J by 6 bases, leaving 13 bases between them. Per the germline V gene, CDR1 is LGHDT and CDR2 is YNNKEL (reference sequence). The CDR3 is 15 residues long.

Relative to its sample, this clone is medium-sized. The read stops 3 residues short of the end of the CDR3; the missing end is completed from the germline J gene. The genes are TRBV5-1 and TRBJ1-2, with unresolved D. The CDR3 sequence is 13 residues long. V lost 4 bases and J lost 1, with 8 bases in between. Germline V gene sequence: CDR1 SGHRS, CDR2 YFSETQ. The CDR3 is CASSETDNYGYTF. CDR3 DNA, as far as it was read: TGCGCCAGCAGCGAAACAGATAACTATGGC.

This clone has a count of ten or more. With the read ending 3 residues before the CDR3 end, the germline J gene is used to fill in that end. This chain uses TRBV20-1 with TRBJ1-5; no definite D call. Germline V CDR1 and CDR2: DFQATT, SNEGSKA (reference sequence). The CDR3 is 14 residues long. The ends were cut back, 0 bases at V and 1 base at J, with 7 bases in the middle. The CDR3 DNA, read in part, is TGCAGTGCTAGAGAAACACAAAGCAATCAGCCC. This gives the protein CSARETQSNQP. The whole CDR3 reads CSARETQSNQPQHF.